This T cell receptor beta chain was captured by sequencing in a study of cytomegalovirus exposure and HLA in healthy donors. Notes on the study in general: Reports indicated that the classifier achieved high specificity and sensitivity in diagnosing cytomegalovirus status. V- and J-gene trimming in TCR beta was tied to a missense DCLRE1C variant by an analysis performed later. In a later analysis, the majority of CMV-associated beta chains seemingly showed HLA restriction.

On this clone itself: Antigen: not known.

V lost 2 bases, J lost 5 bases, and 6 bases stayed unmatched. The CDR3 is made up of 15 amino acids. Germline loops: CDR1 GTSNPN, CDR2 SVGIG (reference sequence). The PCR used 60 Vbeta and 13 Jbeta primers. Sequencing was performed with immunoSEQ multiplex PCR; in TCRdb, only in-frame clones are kept and a portion is missing. The repertoire has 100,000 to 140,000 clones, around 73% of them found once; the top ten carry roughly 7.8%. The receptor's source is a man younger than 40 in good health and CMV-seronegative. What was sequenced was PBMCs. The chain recombines TRBV30 with TRBJ1-6; 7 bases align to TRBD1. CDR3 nucleotides: TGTGCCTGGAGTTTCGCCGGGACAGATAATTCACCCCTCCACTTT. Residues: CAWSFAGTDNSPLHF.